These T cell receptor beta chains were read from a single sample in a study of blood T cell repertoires in COVID-19. Sequenced by immunoSEQ multiplex PCR; TCRdb stores in-frame clones only, minus some. The repertoire includes under 500,000 clones, 87% of them detected once, and almost 2% sits in the top ten. The sequenced material came from PBMCs or T cells enriched from blood (not recorded which). These receptors all stem from a woman between 18 and 29 years old with acute COVID-19. The conserved cysteine and the conserved F or W are not part of the CDR3 here.

10	TRBV29-1	SVFTGDTEAF
13	TRBV13	ASSPGTSFYNEQF
11	TRBV19	ASNLLGSEKLF
15	TRBV7-9	ASSLSGGLPPYNEQF
13	TRBV5-6	ASSFQGANVQPQH
11	TRBV2	ASSERGNYGYT
9	TRBV7-6	ASSLVGTQY
12	TRBV5-8	ASSHEQGRTEAF
10	TRBV29-1	SVEEGAYGYT
10	TRBV28	ASSSGSQPQH
13	TRBV7-8	ASSTRGRKRDTQY
13	TRBV6-4	ASSSPGQGVNEQF
11	TRBV7-2	AGRTGNNQPQH
13	TRBV21-1	ASSNLGGPDQPQH
11	TRBV27	ASSLSRRDGYT
10	TRBV7-9	ASRPTRDEQF
17	TRBV3-1/TRBV3-2	ASSQDRPSGGAIGETQY
14	TRBV2	ASSRTIQAPNTEAF
13	TRBV15	ATSRDSTGRYEQY
11	TRBV18	ASSPTGSTEAF
13	TRBV28	ASSPGTGGIEPQH
15	TRBV11-3	ASSRGPRVPLNTEAF
17	TRBV18	ASSPTVTGRGTGTGELF
12	TRBV2	ASNQLGGTDTQY
14	TRBV7-8	ASKPGLAGGFYGYT
11	TRBV7-8	ASSSQGSLGLF
12	TRBV27	ATRTDRLRETQY
13	TRBV6-5	ASSYYSTGNYGYT
13	TRBV27	ASSWGTGAQQPQH
15	TRBV7-9	ASSLVAGTSSSYEQY
14	TRBV4-3	ASSQGGGTIADTQY
11	TRBV28	ASSPLSLPVQF
13	TRBV7-2	ASSLALSNQETQY
12	TRBV6-2/TRBV6-3	ASSYGPHYNEQF
13	TRBV9	ASSVAGQATGELF
12	TRBV7-8	ASSLRTEWIGYT
11	TRBV18	ASSPAGNTEAF
11	TRBV4-3	ASSQQEALLPF
11	TRBV29-1	SATGTGVYEQY
11	TRBV19	ASTQGAYTEAF
12	TRBV10-3	AIRGGDRNQPQH
15	TRBV6-2/TRBV6-3	ASSPYRDRGFRQPQH
13	TRBV27	ASVDGGRGLGEQY
11	TRBV29-1	SVEDRTEHGYT
14	TRBV27	ASSSPAGSSFSGYT
10	TRBV2	ASLRQGYEQY
14	TRBV10-3	AISEAGSSYNSPLH
13	TRBV12-5	ASGRDSRPLDGYT
13	TRBV5-1	ASSLRQGASTEAF
11	TRBV28	ASKGAGGETQY
11	TRBV5-8	ASSLDRDYEQY
12	TRBV7-6	ASSSSGGFYEQY
13	TRBV28	ASSNQGYGNQPQH
13	TRBV2	ASSESVAGAGEQY
11	TRBV2	ASTGTGNYEQY